This T cell receptor (beta chain) was retrieved from a study of post-analysis software for immune sequencing data (dated by TCRdb to 2015 to 2017). General notes on the study: Disease courses on record covered relapsing-remitting, secondary progressive and progressive-relapsing multiple sclerosis, though some patients had no subtype annotation. The patient repertoires were set against roughly eleven previously published healthy control repertoires from donors whose ages ranged from about 6 to 25 years. A subset of samples was prepared in parallel using single-end sample barcoding, then pooled and co-amplified after Illumina adapter ligation.

The time point tag for this specimen amounts to: second blood draw from one MS patient after hematopoietic stem cell transplantation. TCR beta repertoires were profiled from peripheral blood of roughly 13 young patients with multiple sclerosis to demonstrate the VDJtools post-analysis software. The multiple sclerosis patients were children and adolescents between roughly 6 and 17 years of age. Libraries were built with PCR. The data were produced on an Illumina HiSeq 2500. To reduce PCR and sequencing biases, unique molecular identifiers were incorporated into the TCR beta cDNA libraries. About 500,000 cDNA molecules were obtained for every 1 to 10 million input T cells, so each molecule roughly corresponded to one T cell. The patient libraries were prepared and sequenced using the same protocol as the earlier healthy control dataset. Within a given batch, samples were prepared together, multiplexed and sequenced on the same HiSeq lane. As for the original processing: MIGEC was used to process the raw barcoded reads, and molecular identifier groups with only a single read were discarded before consensus assembly and CDR3 extraction. Clonotype tables were post-analysed with VDJtools, normalizing diversity by down-sampling all datasets to the smallest sample size. In repertoire overlap clustering, CDR3 amino acid sequences, but not nucleotide sequences, were matched to correct batch-related cross-sample contamination. TCRdb's own reprocessing of the public reads used fastp at Q25 and MiXCR and kept productive beta chains. Each record represents a unique CDR3 protein, reported with the most common genes and DNA among its rows. It is TCRdb's table, rather than the study itself, that gives the V and J calls and clone size. This sample is represented by under 200,000 distinct CDR3 sequences; under 40% of them were singletons. The ten most abundant clones make up 25% to 35% of the sample.

CDR1 and CDR2 are read off the germline V gene as MDHEN and SYDVKM. CDR3 length: 19 amino acids, cysteine to phenylalanine. The DNA shown is the 57-base CDR3, in frame from base 1. V loses 3 bases at its end and J loses 1 base; junction bases beyond the gene matches: 10. There are a few counts of this clonotype. Its recognized antigen is unknown. There are no base qualities to consult, and no much larger clone falls within one base. Overall study outcomes, separate from this receptor: The control group was slightly older than the multiple sclerosis patient group. Significantly higher frequencies in patients than in controls were found for about five TRBV segments, including TRBV5-6, TRBV5-1 and TRBV20-1. Direct clustering with F measure revealed strong co-clustering of samples prepared in the same batch, which led to a batch-effect correction. Normalized Chao1 diversity was significantly lower in multiple sclerosis patients than controls, suggesting substantial peripheral T-cell clonal expansion.

The chain is encoded by TRBV28 joined to TRBJ2-4; 12 bases in between match TRBD2. This sample comprised blood, obtained after autologous hematopoietic stem cell transplantation. The TCR was taken from a girl between 5 and 17 years old with multiple sclerosis. Donor details come from another sample of the same person, matched by shared clones. The CDR3 sequence is CASSFARLAGVGAKNIQYF. The bases are TGTGCCAGCAGTTTTGCAAGACTAGCGGGAGTAGGTGCCAAAAACATTCAGTACTTC.